This TCR beta chain was sequenced for a study of shared clonotypes between healthy human individuals. Using ten immunoSEQ deep assay plates, investigators sequenced unsorted PBMC DNA. TCRdb's table, derived via immunoSEQ multiplex PCR, lists solely in-frame clones and lacks some. The repertoire consists of about 490,000 clones, with roughly four fifths occurring once and the leading ten covering 10% to 15%. Turning to this clone: A read error is the likely source, as a far larger clone sits one nucleotide away.

The CDR3 spans 14 residues. Germline V gene data show CDR1 as MNHNS and CDR2 as SASEGT. The sample taken for sequencing was PBMCs. This receptor was taken from a woman in her 40s in good health. Some clones in this sample may be carry-over from other donors' samples. The chain links TRBV6-1 to TRBJ2-2; D tentatively fits TRBD1 or TRBD2 (5 bases each). The CDR3 DNA reads as TGTACCAGCAGTCTTTTGGGGGACACCGGGGAGCTGTTTTTT. Translated, it gives CTSSLLGDTGELFF.